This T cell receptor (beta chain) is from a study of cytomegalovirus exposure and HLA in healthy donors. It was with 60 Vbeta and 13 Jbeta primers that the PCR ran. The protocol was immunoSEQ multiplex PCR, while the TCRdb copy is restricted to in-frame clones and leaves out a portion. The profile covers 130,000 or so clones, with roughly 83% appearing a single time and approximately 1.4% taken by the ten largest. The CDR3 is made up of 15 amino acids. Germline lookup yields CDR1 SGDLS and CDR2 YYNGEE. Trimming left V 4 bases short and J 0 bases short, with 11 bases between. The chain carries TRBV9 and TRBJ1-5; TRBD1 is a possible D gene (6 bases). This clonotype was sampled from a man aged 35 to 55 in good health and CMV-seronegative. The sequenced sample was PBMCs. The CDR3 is CASSSGQNSNQPQHF. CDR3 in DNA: TGTGCCAGCAGCTCCGGACAGAATAGCAATCAGCCCCAGCATTTT.